Reported below is one T cell receptor (beta chain). This clonotype has just a few counts. This clone's antigen is unknown. Base qualities are not provided; no much larger clone lies one nucleotide away. Trimming leaves V shorter by 6 bases and J shorter by 6 bases, with the junction holding 14 bases beyond the gene matches. Its CDR3 holds 16 amino acids, cysteine through phenylalanine. Only CDR3 DNA remains: 48 bases, in frame from the first base. This sample is drawn from a study of CD8 T cells in ankylosing spondylitis listed by TCRdb under 2017. Concerning the study at large: The study profiled T cell receptor beta repertoires in healthy donors and ankylosing spondylitis patients to find disease-linked TCR variants. The full study cohort was made up of 25 to 30 ankylosing spondylitis patients and 95 to 130 healthy donors. Peripheral blood samples were taken, and synovial fluid was additionally collected from ankylosing spondylitis patients.

Study-wide conclusions, independent of this receptor: Some TCR beta motif variants had previously been reported in synovial fluid and blood of reactive arthritis patients, which suggested common disease-initiation mechanisms. The disease-linked clones showed a CD8+ phenotype and occurred at relatively low frequencies in peripheral blood. A TCR beta motif made up of several highly homologous amino acid variants appeared to be characteristic of blood from ankylosing spondylitis patients. The disease-linked clones were reported to be significantly enriched in matched synovial fluid samples from ankylosing spondylitis patients.

The sequencer listed for this sample is Illumina HiSeq 2500. Quantitative 5'-RACE with molecular barcodes was used to prepare TCR beta libraries. The authors' analysis ran thus. Disease-linked TCR variants were identified with a new computational method built on a probabilistic model of VDJ rearrangement. In TCRdb, the public reads were trimmed at Q25 with fastp and aligned with MiXCR, with productive beta chains retained. Rows with a matching CDR3 protein are joined into one entry that keeps the most common DNA and genes. The V and J calls, along with clone size, are taken from TCRdb and not from the paper's own processing. The sample table lists 250,000 to 350,000 distinct CDR3 sequences, around 8% of them with a count of one. The ten largest clonotypes hold 13% to 15% of the sample.

The receptor comes from a male donor with ankylosing spondylitis. Material: blood, either unsorted or a sorted T cell fraction (not recorded which). The sequence is built from TRBV12-3 or TRBV12-4 and TRBJ2-1, with TRBD2 identical over 7 junction bases. The CDR3 sequence is CASSPASGMVGNEQFF. The sequenced DNA is TGTGCCAGCAGCCCAGCGAGCGGGATGGTCGGCAATGAGCAGTTCTTC.